The 5 T cell receptor beta chains in this list originate from one sample, sequenced in a study of a mutant IDH1 vaccine in newly diagnosed glioma. Assay used: immunoSEQ multiplex PCR; TCRdb lists only in-frame clones, some missing. Of approximately 44,000 clones listed, over 65% were seen once; the top ten hold 12%. Time point denoted: week 35, safety follow-up. What each vaccine dose contained was 300 ug of mutant IDH1 20-mer peptide, accompanied by topical imiquimod. Antigens of these TCRs are unknown. Source: PBMCs, taken from a glioma patient whose treatment included an IDH1 peptide vaccine. The receptors derive from a man aged 35 to 55 with glioma.

The rearrangement links TRBV14 to TRBJ2-7, with D possibly matching TRBD2 (6 bases). Trimming stripped 1 base from V and 7 bases from J, with 14 bases between. CDR3 length: 14 amino acids. In germline, CDR1 is SGHDN, CDR2 FVKESK. The CDR3 sequence: CASSQVRDRSEQYF. Here the CDR3 DNA reads TGTGCCAGCAGCCAAGTGCGGGATCGGTCGGAGCAGTACTTC.

The chain combines TRBV4-1 with TRBJ2-3, with TRBD2 matching 10 bases. The CDR3 covers 16 residues. The germline gives CDR1 MGHRA, CDR2 YSYEKL. The junction had 2 bases not matched to a gene; V was cut back by 2 bases and J by 0 bases. The CDR3 coding sequence is TGCGCCAGCAGCCAACCGACTAGCGGGAGCACAGATACGCAGTATTTT. Protein product: CASSQPTSGSTDTQYF.

This chain joins TRBV5-1 and TRBJ1-1, with 10 bases identical to TRBD1. J gave up 1 base and V 5 bases, and 2 bases lay outside the gene matches. There are 14 residues in the CDR3. Looked up from germline, CDR1 is SGHRS and CDR2 is YFSETQ. CDR3 sequence (DNA): TGCGCCAGCAGTCGACAGGGGGCGAACACTGAAGCTTTCTTT. Translation gives CASSRQGANTEAFF.

This chain joins TRBV19 and TRBJ2-5; no reliable D call. The CDR3 is made up of 13 amino acids. Germline assignment: CDR1 LNHDA and CDR2 SQIVND (reference sequence). V was clipped by 3 bases and J by 1 base, with 6 bases between them. The CDR3 loop is CASSITVQETQYF. Written as DNA, the CDR3 is TGTGCCAGTAGTATTACGGTCCAAGAGACCCAGTACTTC.

This rearrangement joins TRBV19 to TRBJ2-5; the match to TRBD1 covers 8 bases. The V segment lost 5 bases and the J segment 5 bases; nucleotides outside the gene matches: 10. This CDR3 has 15 residues. The germline V gene has CDR1 LNHDA and CDR2 SQIVND (reference sequence). The CDR3 DNA sequence: TGTGCCAGTAGTCCGCCGAGGACAGGGAGTGAGACCCAGTACTTC. Amino acid sequence: CASSPPRTGSETQYF.